Following are 9 T cell receptor beta chains from one sample sequenced in a study of cytomegalovirus exposure and HLA in healthy donors. In the PCR, 60 Vbeta and 13 Jbeta primers were used. Sequencing used immunoSEQ multiplex PCR; TCRdb keeps in-frame clones, though not all of them. In the table there are 150,000 or so clones, approximately 82% of which are singletons. The sample was PBMCs. Receptors originate from a male donor in good health and CMV-seropositive.

The chain combines TRBV5-5 with TRBJ2-7, with D perhaps matching TRBD1 (6 bases). The CDR3 covers 18 residues. Germline-derived CDR1 and CDR2 are SGHKS and YYEKEE (reference sequence). Trimming pared 0 bases from V and 5 bases from J, leaving 24 bases between. This chain's CDR3 is CASSLATGTGWGQNEQYF. The CDR3 DNA reads TGTGCCAGCAGCTTGGCCACGGGAACAGGTTGGGGGCAAAACGAGCAGTACTTC.

The chain is built from TRBV28 and TRBJ1-5; weak D call: TRBD1 (6 bases). CDR1 is MDHEN and CDR2 is SYDVKM in the germline V gene. The CDR3 has 14 amino acids. Trimming pared 5 bases from V and 5 bases from J, leaving 13 bases between. This CDR3 is CASSQGQFHQPQHF. CDR3 nucleotide sequence: TGTGCCAGCAGTCAAGGACAGTTTCATCAGCCCCAGCATTTT.

This clone appeared a few times. A read error is likely here: a far larger clone is one base away. The chain uses TRBV7-9 and TRBJ1-1; D not certain. The CDR3 contains 10 residues. CDR1 is SEHNR and CDR2 is FQNEAQ in the germline V gene (reference sequence). Trimming took 5 bases from V and 12 from J, leaving 10 bases between them. The CDR3, as DNA: TGTGCCAGCAGCCCCGAGGGAACTTTCTTT. As protein: CASSPEGTFF.

This chain connects TRBV4-3 to TRBJ2-1; 7 bases align to TRBD1. Per germline, CDR1 LGHNA and CDR2 YSLEER. Losses at the gene ends were 1 base for V and 9 bases for J; bases not matched to a gene: 9. The CDR3 has 15 residues. As DNA, the CDR3 is TGCGCCAGCAGCCAAGTTCCGACAGGGATAGGTGAGCAGTTCTTC. This translates into CASSQVPTGIGEQFF.

The DNA for the CDR3 is TGTGCCAGCAGAGGACTAGCGGGAGGAACTAGCACAGATACGCAGTATTTT. Amino acids: CASRGLAGGTSTDTQYF. This chain links TRBV7-8 with TRBJ2-3; 14 nucleotides line up with TRBD2. Germline-derived CDR1 and CDR2 are SGHVS and FQNEAQ. Germline trimming cut 6 bases from V and 0 bases from J; bases unmatched to any gene: 5. This CDR3 has 17 amino acids.

CDR3 coding DNA: TGTGCCAGTTCAGGCGACGGAGGCACCGGGGAGCTGTTTTTT. Translated: CASSGDGGTGELFF. V and J are TRBV6-4 and TRBJ2-2, with D possibly being TRBD2 (5 bases). V was clipped by 9 bases and J by 4 bases, with 15 bases between them. Germline values: CDR1 MRHNA, CDR2 SNTAGT. This CDR3 has 14 amino acids.

The rearrangement links TRBV5-1 to TRBJ2-2, with D possibly being TRBD1 (5 bases). V was pared by 3 bases and J by 1 base, with 7 bases between. Germline V gene sequence: CDR1 SGHRS, CDR2 YFSETQ. The CDR3 contains 14 residues. DNA for the CDR3: TGCGCCAGCAGCTACACAGGGAACACCGGGGAGCTGTTTTTT. It translates to CASSYTGNTGELFF.

V gene TRBV5-4 combines with J gene TRBJ2-1, with TRBD1 matching 7 bases. Trimming removed 3 bases from V and 3 bases from J; junction bases left unmatched: 15. The CDR3 covers 18 residues. Germline lookup yields CDR1 SGHNT and CDR2 YYREEE (reference sequence). The CDR3 nucleotides are TGTGCCAGCAGCTCCGGACAGGCCCGTAGCGCTAACTACAATGAGCAGTTCTTC. Translation: CASSSGQARSANYNEQFF. Full variable domain (missing parts from reference TRBV5-4 and TRBJ2-1): ETGVTQSPTHLIKTRGQQVTLRCSSQSGHNTVSWYQQALGQGPQFIFQYYREEENGRGNFPPRFSGLQFPNYSSELNVNALELDDSALYLCASSSGQARSANYNEQFFGPGTRLTVL.

V is TRBV11-2 and J is TRBJ1-3; no reliable D call. Germline V gene data show CDR1 as SGHAT and CDR2 as FQNNGV. Trimming took off 4 bases at V and 4 bases at J, with 8 bases between the two ends. CDR3 length: 13 residues. CDR3 DNA: TGTGCCAGCAGCTACAGTTCGGGAAACACCATATATTTT. The encoded protein is CASSYSSGNTIYF.